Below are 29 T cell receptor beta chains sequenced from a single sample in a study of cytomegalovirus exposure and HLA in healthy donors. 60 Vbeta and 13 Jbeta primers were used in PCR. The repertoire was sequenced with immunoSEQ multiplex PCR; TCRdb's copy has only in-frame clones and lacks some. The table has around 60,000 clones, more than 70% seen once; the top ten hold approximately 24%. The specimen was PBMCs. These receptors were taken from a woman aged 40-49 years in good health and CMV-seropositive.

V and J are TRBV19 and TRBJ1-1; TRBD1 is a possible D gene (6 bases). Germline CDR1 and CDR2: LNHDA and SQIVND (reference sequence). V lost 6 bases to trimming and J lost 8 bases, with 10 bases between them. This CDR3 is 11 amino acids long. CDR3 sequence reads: CASRLQGEAFF. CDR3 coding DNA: TGTGCCAGTAGACTACAGGGAGAAGCTTTCTTT.

The CDR3 is CASSIGGARLYEQYF. CDR3 bases: TGTGCCAGTAGTATAGGAGGAGCAAGGTTGTACGAGCAGTACTTC. The chain recombines TRBV19 with TRBJ2-7; unclear D gene. Trimming left V 1 base short and J 4 bases short, with 14 bases between. The CDR3 length is 15 residues. From germline, CDR1 is LNHDA and CDR2 SQIVND (reference sequence).

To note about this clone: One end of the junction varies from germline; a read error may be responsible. The CDR3 region is CSSSLRFGDSLTSYEQYF. The CDR3 DNA is TGTTCCAGCAGCTTAAGATTTGGGGACAGTCTTACCAGTTACGAGCAGTACTTC. The chain is built from TRBV7-9 and TRBJ2-7; TRBD1 aligns across 7 bases. CDR3 length: 18 amino acids. Germline lookup yields CDR1 SEHNR and CDR2 FQNEAQ (reference sequence).

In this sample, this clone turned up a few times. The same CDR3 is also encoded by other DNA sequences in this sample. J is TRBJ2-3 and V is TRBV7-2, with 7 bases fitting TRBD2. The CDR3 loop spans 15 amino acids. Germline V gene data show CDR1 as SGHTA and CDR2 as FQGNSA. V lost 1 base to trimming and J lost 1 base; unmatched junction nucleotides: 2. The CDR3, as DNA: TGTGCCAGCAGCTTAGTGGCGGGGGGCACAGATACGCAGTATTTT. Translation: CASSLVAGGTDTQYF.

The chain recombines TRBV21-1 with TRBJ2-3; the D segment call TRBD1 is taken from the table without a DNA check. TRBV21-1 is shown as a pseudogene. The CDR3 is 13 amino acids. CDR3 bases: TGTGCCAGCAGCGCAGGGGGTGGAGATACGCAGTATTTT. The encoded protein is CASSAGGGDTQYF.

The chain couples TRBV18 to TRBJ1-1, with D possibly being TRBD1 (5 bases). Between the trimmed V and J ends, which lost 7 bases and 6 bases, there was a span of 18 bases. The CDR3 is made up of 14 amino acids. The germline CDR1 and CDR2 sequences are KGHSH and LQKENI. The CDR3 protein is CASYGGDLSAEAFF. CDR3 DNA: TGTGCCAGCTACGGGGGGGATTTGAGCGCTGAAGCTTTCTTT.

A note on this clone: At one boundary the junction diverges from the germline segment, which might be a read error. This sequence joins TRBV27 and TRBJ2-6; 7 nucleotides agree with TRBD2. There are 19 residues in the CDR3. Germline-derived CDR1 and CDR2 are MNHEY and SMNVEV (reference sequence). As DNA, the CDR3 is TGTGCCAGCAGTTCCCCTCGGGGAGGGGCGATGTCTGCGGCCAACGTCCTGACTTTC. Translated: CASSSPRGGAMSAANVLTF.

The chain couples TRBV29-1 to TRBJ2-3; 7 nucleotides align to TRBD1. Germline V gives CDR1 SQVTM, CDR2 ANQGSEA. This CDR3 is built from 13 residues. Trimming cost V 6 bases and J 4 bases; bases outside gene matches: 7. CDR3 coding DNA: TGCAGCGTAGCCCCGGGACAGTCAGATACGCAGTATTTT. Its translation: CSVAPGQSDTQYF.

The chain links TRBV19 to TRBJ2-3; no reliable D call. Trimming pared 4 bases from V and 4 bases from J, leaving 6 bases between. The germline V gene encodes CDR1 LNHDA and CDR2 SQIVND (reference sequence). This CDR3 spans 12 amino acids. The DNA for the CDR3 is TGTGCCAGTAGTACCTTTTCAGATACGCAGTATTTT. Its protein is CASSTFSDTQYF. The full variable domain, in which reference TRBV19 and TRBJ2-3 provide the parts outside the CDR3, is DGGITQSPKYLFRKEGQNVTLSCEQNLNHDAMYWYRQDPGQGLRLIYYSQIVNDFQKGDIAEGYSVSREKKESFPLTVTSAQKNPTAFYLCASSTFSDTQYFGPGTRLTVL.

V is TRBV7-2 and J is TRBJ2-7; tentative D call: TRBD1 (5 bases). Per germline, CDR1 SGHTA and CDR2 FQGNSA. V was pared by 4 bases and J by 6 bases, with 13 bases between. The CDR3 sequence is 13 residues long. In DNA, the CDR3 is TGTGCCAGCAGCTCGCGAAGAAGGGGCGAGCAGTACTTC. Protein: CASSSRRRGEQYF.

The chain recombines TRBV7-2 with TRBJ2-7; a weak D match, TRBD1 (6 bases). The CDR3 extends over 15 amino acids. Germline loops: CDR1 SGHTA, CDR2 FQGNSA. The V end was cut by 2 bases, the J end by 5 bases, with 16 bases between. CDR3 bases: TGTGCCAGCAGCTTATCAGCCCACAGGGTGGACGAGCAGTACTTC. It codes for CASSLSAHRVDEQYF.

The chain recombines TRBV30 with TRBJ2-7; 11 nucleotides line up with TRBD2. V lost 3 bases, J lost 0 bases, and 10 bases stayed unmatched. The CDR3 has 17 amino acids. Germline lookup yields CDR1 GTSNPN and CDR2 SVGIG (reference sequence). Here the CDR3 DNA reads TGTGCCTGGAGGAGTACTAGCGGGGGCCGAAGCTCCTACGAGCAGTACTTC. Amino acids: CAWRSTSGGRSSYEQYF.

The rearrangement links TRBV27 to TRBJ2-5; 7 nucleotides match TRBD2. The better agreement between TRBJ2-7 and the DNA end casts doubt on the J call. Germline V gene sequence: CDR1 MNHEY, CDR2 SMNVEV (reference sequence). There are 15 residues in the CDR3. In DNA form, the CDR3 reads TGTGCCAGCAGTTCCTCTGGACTAGGGGTTTACGAGCAGTACTTC. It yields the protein CASSSSGLGVYEQYF.

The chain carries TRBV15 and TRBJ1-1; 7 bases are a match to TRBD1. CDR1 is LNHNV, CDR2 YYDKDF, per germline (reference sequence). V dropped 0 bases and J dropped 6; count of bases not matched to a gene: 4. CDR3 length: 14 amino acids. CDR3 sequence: CATSRDRGAAEAFF. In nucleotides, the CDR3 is TGTGCCACCAGCAGAGACAGGGGGGCCGCTGAAGCTTTCTTT.

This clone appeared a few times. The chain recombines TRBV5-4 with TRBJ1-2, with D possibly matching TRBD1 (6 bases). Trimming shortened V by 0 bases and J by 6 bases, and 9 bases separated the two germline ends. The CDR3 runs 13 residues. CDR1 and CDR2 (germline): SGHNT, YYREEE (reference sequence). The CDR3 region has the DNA TGTGCCAGCAGCTTGGAACAGGGTGATGGCTACACCTTC. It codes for CASSLEQGDGYTF.

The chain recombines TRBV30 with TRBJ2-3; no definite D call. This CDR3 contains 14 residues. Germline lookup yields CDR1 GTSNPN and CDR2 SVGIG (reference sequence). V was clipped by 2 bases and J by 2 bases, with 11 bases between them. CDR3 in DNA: TGTGCCTGGAGTAAGCAGACTCTCACAGATACGCAGTATTTT. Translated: CAWSKQTLTDTQYF.

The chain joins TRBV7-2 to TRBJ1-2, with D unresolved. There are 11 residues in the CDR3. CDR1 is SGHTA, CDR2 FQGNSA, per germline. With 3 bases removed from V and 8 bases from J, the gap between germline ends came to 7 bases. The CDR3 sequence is CASSFTRGYTF. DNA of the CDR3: TGTGCCAGCAGCTTTACGCGAGGCTACACCTTC. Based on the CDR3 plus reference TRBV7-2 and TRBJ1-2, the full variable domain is GAGVSQSPSNKVTEKGKDVELRCDPISGHTALYWYRQSLGQGLEFLIYFQGNSAPDKSGLPSDRFSAERTGGSVSTLTIQRTQQEDSAVYLCASSFTRGYTFGSGTRLTVV.

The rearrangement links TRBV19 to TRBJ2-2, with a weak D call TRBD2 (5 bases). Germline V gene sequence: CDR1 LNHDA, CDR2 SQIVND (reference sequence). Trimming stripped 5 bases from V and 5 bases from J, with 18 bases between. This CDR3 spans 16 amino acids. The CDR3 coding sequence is TGTGCCAGTAGTTTCTTACGGGGATCTAGGACCGGGGAGCTGTTTTTT. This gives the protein CASSFLRGSRTGELFF.

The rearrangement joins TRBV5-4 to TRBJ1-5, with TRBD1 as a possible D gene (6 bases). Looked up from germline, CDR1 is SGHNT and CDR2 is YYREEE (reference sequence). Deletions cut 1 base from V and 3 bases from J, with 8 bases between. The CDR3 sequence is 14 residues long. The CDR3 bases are TGTGCCAGCAGCTTGTGGGGGCCCAATCAGCCCCAGCATTTT. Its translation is CASSLWGPNQPQHF.

CDR3 DNA sequence: TGTGCCAGTCACCGGGACAGGGGAGAAGAAGCTTTCTTT. Residues: CASHRDRGEEAFF. V usage is TRBV19 and J usage is TRBJ1-1; 10 bases are shared with TRBD1. The CDR3 is 13 residues long. Germline CDR1 is LNHDA and CDR2 is SQIVND (reference sequence). V was pared by 8 bases and J by 8 bases, with 8 bases of the junction left unmatched.

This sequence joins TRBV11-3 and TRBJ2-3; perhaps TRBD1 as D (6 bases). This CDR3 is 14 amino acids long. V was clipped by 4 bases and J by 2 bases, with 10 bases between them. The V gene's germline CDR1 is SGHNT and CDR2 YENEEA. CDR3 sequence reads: CASSSDRTTDTQYF. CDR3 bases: TGTGCCAGCAGCTCCGACAGGACCACAGATACGCAGTATTTT. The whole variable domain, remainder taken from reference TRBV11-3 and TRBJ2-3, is EAGVVQSPRYKIIEKKQPVAFWCNPISGHNTLYWYLQNLGQGPELLIRYENEEAVDDSQLPKDRFSAERLKGVDSTLKIQPAELGDSAVYLCASSSDRTTDTQYFGPGTRLTVL.

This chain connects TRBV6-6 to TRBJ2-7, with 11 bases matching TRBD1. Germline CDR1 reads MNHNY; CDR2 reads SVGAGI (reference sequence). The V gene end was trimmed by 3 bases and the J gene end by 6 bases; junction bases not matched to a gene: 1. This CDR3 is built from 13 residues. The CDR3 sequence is CASSYGTGGEQYF. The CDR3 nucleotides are TGTGCCAGCAGTTATGGGACAGGGGGCGAGCAGTACTTC.

CDR3 loop: CASSGTGGNQPQHF. The DNA for the CDR3 is TGTGCCAGCAGTGGTACAGGGGGGAATCAGCCCCAGCATTTT. V gene TRBV2 combines with J gene TRBJ1-5; 8 bases are a match to TRBD1. The length of the CDR3 is 14 residues. V lost 4 bases to trimming and J lost 4 bases; unmatched junction nucleotides: 3. CDR1 is SNHLY and CDR2 is FYNNEI in the germline V gene.

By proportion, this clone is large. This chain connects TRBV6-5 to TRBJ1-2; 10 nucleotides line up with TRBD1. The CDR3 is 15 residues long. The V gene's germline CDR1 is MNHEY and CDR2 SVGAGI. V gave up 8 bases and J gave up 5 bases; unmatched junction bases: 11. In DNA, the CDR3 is TGTGCCAGCTCGAAGACCGGGACAGGGGAATATGGCTACACCTTC. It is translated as CASSKTGTGEYGYTF.

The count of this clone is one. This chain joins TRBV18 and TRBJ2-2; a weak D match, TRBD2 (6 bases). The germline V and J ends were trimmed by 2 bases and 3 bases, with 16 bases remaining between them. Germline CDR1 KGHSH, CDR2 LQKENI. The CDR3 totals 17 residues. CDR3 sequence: CASSPGPTGRYTGELFF. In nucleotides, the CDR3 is TGTGCCAGCTCACCAGGCCCCACGGGGAGGTACACCGGGGAGCTGTTTTTT.

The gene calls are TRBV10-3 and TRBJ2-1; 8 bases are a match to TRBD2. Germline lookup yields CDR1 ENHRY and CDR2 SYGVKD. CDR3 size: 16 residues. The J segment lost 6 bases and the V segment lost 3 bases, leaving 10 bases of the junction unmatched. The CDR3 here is CAISESHRGGPNEQFF. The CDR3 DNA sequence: TGTGCCATCAGTGAATCGCATCGGGGGGGCCCCAATGAGCAGTTCTTC.

This chain's CDR3 is CASSFGTGGANEKLFF. The CDR3 DNA follows: TGTGCCAGCAGCTTTGGGACAGGGGGCGCGAACGAAAAACTGTTTTTT. This chain joins TRBV5-6 and TRBJ1-4, with 12 positions matching TRBD1. Germline CDR1 and CDR2: SGHDT and YYEEEE. With 2 bases clipped from V and 8 bases from J, the junction kept 7 bases outside the gene matches. The CDR3 is 16 residues long. Using reference TRBV5-6 and TRBJ1-4 for the parts outside the CDR3, the full variable domain is DAGVTQSPTHLIKTRGQQVTLRCSPKSGHDTVSWYQQALGQGPQFIFQYYEEEERQRGNFPDRFSGHQFPNYSSELNVNALLLGDSALYLCASSFGTGGANEKLFFGSGTQLSVL.

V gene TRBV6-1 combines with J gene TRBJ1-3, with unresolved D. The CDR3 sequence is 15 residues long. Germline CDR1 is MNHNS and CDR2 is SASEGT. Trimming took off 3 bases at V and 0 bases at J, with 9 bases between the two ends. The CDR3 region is CASSESRNSGNTIYF. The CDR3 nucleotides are TGTGCCAGCAGTGAGAGCAGGAACTCTGGAAACACCATATATTTT.

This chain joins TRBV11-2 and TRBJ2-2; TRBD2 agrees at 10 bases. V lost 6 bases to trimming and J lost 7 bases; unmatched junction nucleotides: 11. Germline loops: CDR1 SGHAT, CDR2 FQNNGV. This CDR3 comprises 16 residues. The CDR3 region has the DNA TGTGCCAGCAGTCCCGGGCTAGCGGGGGCCGGCGGGGAGCTGTTTTTT. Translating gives CASSPGLAGAGGELFF.